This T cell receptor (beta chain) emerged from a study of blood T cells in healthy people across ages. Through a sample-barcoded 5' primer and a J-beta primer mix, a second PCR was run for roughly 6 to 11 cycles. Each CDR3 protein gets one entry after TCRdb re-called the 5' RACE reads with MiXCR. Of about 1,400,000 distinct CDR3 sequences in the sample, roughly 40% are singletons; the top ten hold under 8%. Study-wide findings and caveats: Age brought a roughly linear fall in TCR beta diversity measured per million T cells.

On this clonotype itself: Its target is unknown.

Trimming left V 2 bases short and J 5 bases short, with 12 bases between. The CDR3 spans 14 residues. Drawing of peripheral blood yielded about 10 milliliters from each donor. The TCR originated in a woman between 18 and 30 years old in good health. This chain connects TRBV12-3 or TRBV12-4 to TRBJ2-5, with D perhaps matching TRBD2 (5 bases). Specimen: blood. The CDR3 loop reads CASSLNPRGETQYF. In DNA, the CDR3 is TGTGCCAGCAGTTTAAATCCCAGAGGGGAGACCCAGTACTTC.